The next 8 T cell receptor beta chains were all read from a single sample in a study of technical replicates of blood from a few donors. Profiled with immunoSEQ multiplex PCR; TCRdb holds only in-frame clones, not every one. The repertoire holds around 78,000 clones, with 85% to 95% as singletons. The material sequenced was T cells isolated from PBMCs. These receptors originate from a human donor in good health.

The chain recombines TRBV2 with TRBJ1-5, with D maybe TRBD1 (6 bases). CDR1 and CDR2 from the germline V gene are SNHLY and FYNNEI. This CDR3 comprises 13 residues. V lost 7 bases to trimming and J lost 7 bases, with 14 bases between them. In nucleotides, the CDR3 is TGTGCCAGCACTTTCTACAGGGCCCAGCCCCAGCATTTT. Translation gives CASTFYRAQPQHF.

This clone was found a few times. The chain links TRBV11-3 to TRBJ2-7; no firm D call. Trimming shortened V by 4 bases and J by 2 bases, and 9 bases separated the two germline ends. Germline CDR1 reads SGHNT; CDR2 reads YENEEA. The CDR3 runs 13 residues. The CDR3 sequence is CASSSSSTYEQYF. The DNA for the CDR3 is TGTGCCAGCAGCTCCTCGAGTACCTACGAGCAGTACTTC.

This chain uses TRBV30 with TRBJ1-1; D is perhaps TRBD1 (6 bases). Germline lookup yields CDR1 GTSNPN and CDR2 SVGIG (reference sequence). The CDR3 is 14 amino acids. V was shortened by 7 bases and J by 0 bases, with 15 bases between the two germline ends. CDR3 sequence: CALGETGLNTEAFF. DNA of the CDR3: TGTGCCTTGGGGGAGACAGGTTTGAACACTGAAGCTTTCTTT. The whole variable domain, remainder taken from reference TRBV30 and TRBJ1-1, is SQTIHQWPATLVQPVGSPLSLECTVEGTSNPNLYWYRQAAGRGLQLLFYSVGIGQISSEVPQNLSASRPQDRQFILSSKKLLLSDSGFYLCALGETGLNTEAFFGQGTRLTVV.

About this clone: The junction shows a germline mismatch at one end, possibly a read error. The chain links TRBV7-7 to TRBJ2-5, with TRBD2 identical over 12 bases. The V gene's germline CDR1 is SSHAT and CDR2 FNYEAQ (reference sequence). The CDR3 loop spans 14 amino acids. This CDR3 reads CASSTRTSGASLYF. CDR3 sequence (DNA): TGTGCTAGCAGCACCCGGACTAGCGGGGCGTCCCTTTACTTC.

The CDR3 protein is CASSLSRDEQFF. CDR3 DNA sequence: TGTGCCAGCAGTTTATCTCGGGATGAGCAGTTCTTC. The V call is TRBV28, the J call TRBJ2-1; D gene ambiguous. V lost 1 base and J 8 bases, leaving 6 bases between the germline ends. CDR3 size: 12 residues. The germline V gene encodes CDR1 MDHEN and CDR2 SYDVKM.

This rearrangement joins TRBV4-1 to TRBJ2-3, with D maybe TRBD2 (6 bases). CDR1 and CDR2 from the germline V gene are MGHRA and YSYEKL. This CDR3 comprises 13 residues. V lost 2 bases and J lost 5, with 8 bases in between. CDR3 sequence: CASSQQGGDTQYF. CDR3 bases: TGCGCCAGCAGCCAACAGGGAGGAGATACGCAGTATTTT.

The chain links TRBV4-1 to TRBJ2-3; tentatively, D is TRBD2 (5 bases). Trimming left V 4 bases short and J 2 bases short, with 22 bases between. This CDR3 is built from 18 residues. CDR1 and CDR2 (germline): MGHRA, YSYEKL. The CDR3 region has the DNA TGCGCCAGCAGCCGAGGGCAACTACGGCCTACTTCCACAGATACGCAGTATTTT. It is translated as CASSRGQLRPTSTDTQYF.

This chain joins TRBV5-1 and TRBJ2-2; TRBD1 matches 8 bases. The CDR3 length is 15 residues. Trimming removed 4 bases from V and 6 bases from J; junction bases left unmatched: 8. CDR1 is SGHRS and CDR2 is YFSETQ in the germline V gene. CDR3 nucleotides: TGCGCCAGCAGCAGATCAGGGGGCATAGCCGGGGAGCTGTTTTTT. Translation gives CASSRSGGIAGELFF. Based on the CDR3 plus reference TRBV5-1 and TRBJ2-2, the full variable domain is KAGVTQTPRYLIKTRGQQVTLSCSPISGHRSVSWYQQTPGQGLQFLFEYFSETQRNKGNFPGRFSGRQFSNSRSEMNVSTLELGDSALYLCASSRSGGIAGELFFGEGSRLTVL.